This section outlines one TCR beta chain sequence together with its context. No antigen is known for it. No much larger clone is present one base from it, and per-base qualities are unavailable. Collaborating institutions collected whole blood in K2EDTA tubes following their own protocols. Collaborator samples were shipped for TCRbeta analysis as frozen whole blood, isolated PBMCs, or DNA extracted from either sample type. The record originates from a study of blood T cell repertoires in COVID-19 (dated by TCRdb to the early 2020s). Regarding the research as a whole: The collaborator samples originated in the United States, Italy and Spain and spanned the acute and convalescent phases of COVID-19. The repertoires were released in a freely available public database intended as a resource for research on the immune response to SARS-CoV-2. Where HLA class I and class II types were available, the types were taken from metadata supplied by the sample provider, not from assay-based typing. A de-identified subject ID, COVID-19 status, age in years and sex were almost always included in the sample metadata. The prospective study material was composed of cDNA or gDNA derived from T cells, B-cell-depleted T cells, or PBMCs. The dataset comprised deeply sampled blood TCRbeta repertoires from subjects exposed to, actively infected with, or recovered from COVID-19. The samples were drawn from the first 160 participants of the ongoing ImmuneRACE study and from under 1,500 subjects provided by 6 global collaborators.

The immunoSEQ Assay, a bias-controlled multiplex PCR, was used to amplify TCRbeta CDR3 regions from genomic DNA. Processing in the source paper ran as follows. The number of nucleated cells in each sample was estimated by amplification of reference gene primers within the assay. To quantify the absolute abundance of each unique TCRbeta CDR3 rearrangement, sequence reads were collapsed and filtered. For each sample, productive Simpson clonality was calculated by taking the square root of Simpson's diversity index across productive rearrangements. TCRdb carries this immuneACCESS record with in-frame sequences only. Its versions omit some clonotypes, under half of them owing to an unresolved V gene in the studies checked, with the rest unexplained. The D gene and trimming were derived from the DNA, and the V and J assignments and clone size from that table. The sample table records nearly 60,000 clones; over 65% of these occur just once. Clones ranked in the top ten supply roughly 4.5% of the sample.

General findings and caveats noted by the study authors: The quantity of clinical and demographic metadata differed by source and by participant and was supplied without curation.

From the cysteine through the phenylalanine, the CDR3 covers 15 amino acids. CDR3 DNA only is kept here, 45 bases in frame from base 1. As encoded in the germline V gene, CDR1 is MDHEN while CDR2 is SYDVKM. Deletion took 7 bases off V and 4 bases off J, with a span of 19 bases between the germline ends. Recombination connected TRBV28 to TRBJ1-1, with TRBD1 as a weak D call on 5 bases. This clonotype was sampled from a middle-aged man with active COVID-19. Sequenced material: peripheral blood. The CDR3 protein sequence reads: CASTQPGGMSTEAFF. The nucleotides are TGTGCCAGCACCCAACCGGGGGGAATGAGCACTGAAGCTTTCTTT. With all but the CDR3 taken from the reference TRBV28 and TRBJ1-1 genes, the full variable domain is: DVKVTQSSRYLVKRTGEKVFLECVQDMDHENMFWYRQDPGLGLRLIYFSYDVKMKEKGDIPEGYSVSREKKERFSLILESASTNQTSMYLCASTQPGGMSTEAFFGQGTRLTVV.